The TCR beta chain under discussion was sequenced for a study of blood T cell repertoires in COVID-19 (dated by TCRdb to the early 2020s). Regarding the complete study: Samples covering the acute and convalescent phases of COVID-19 were provided by collaborators in the United States, Italy and Spain. The prospective study material was composed of cDNA or gDNA derived from T cells, B-cell-depleted T cells, or PBMCs. Deeply sampled blood TCRbeta repertoires from subjects exposed to, actively infected with, or recovered from COVID-19 were included in the dataset. The repertoires were released in a freely available public database intended as a resource for research on the immune response to SARS-CoV-2. Samples came from the ongoing ImmuneRACE study (first 160 participants) plus 1,254 subjects from 6 global collaborators. A de-identified subject ID, COVID-19 status, age in years and sex were almost always included in the sample metadata. HLA class I and class II types, where available, came from metadata supplied by the sample provider rather than from assay-based typing. On the study overall, not on this receptor specifically: How much clinical and demographic metadata was included differed by source and by participant, and the metadata was provided uncurated.

TCRbeta CDR3 regions were amplified from genomic DNA using the immunoSEQ Assay, a bias-controlled multiplex PCR. The authors processed their data as follows. Within the assay, amplification of reference gene primers was used to estimate how many nucleated cells each sample contained. Sequence reads were collapsed and filtered to measure the absolute abundance of every unique TCRbeta CDR3 rearrangement. For each sample, productive Simpson clonality was calculated by taking the square root of Simpson's diversity index across productive rearrangements. Entries here come from immuneACCESS through TCRdb and include only in-frame sequences with V and J called. Some clones fail to appear in such tables; in the studies checked, an unresolved V gene covers under half of the shortfall, and the cause of the remainder is unknown. V, J and clone size were drawn from that table, and D and trimming were deduced from the DNA. Recorded for this sample are tens of thousands of clones; about 88% of them occurred a single time. About 13% of the sample is in the top ten clones.

Remarks on this clone: Its antigen has not been determined. Base qualities are missing; no much larger clone stands one base away.

Whole blood was collected in K2EDTA tubes by collaborating institutions according to the institutions' own protocols. Collaborator samples were shipped for TCRbeta analysis as frozen whole blood, isolated PBMCs, or DNA extracted from either sample type. V loses 3 bases at its end and J loses 1 base; junction bases beyond the gene matches: 4. The CDR3 sequence holds 15 residues, the cysteine and phenylalanine included. Only the CDR3 portion is preserved as DNA: 45 bases, with reading frame beginning at the first base. The germline V gene supplies CDR1 SGHVS and CDR2 FQNEAQ. Rearrangement joined TRBV7-8 to TRBJ2-5, and TRBD2 matches 8 of the central bases. The TCR was taken from a human donor in a cohort sampled during active COVID-19. The sequenced sample was peripheral blood. This receptor carries the CDR3 CASSLGRGGQETQYF. The DNA sequence reads TGTGCCAGCAGCTTGGGACGGGGGGGCCAAGAGACCCAGTACTTC.